This record concerns one T cell receptor (beta chain) sequence. Antigen unknown. This entry belongs to a study of CD8+CD57+ T cells in acquired aplastic anemia. At the level of the study: Mean yield of DNA from sorted CD4+ and CD8+ cells was roughly 3.4 ug. Study-wide results and caveats: Patients and controls had in common fewer than 30 CD8+ CDR3 sequences. No significant difference in CD8+ Simpson's diversity was found between patients and controls.

Trimming left V 0 bases short and J 0 bases short, with 9 bases between. Germline V gene data show CDR1 as SGDLS and CDR2 as YYNGEE. This CDR3 has 15 amino acids. The use of genomic DNA as template underpinned the TCR beta VDJ and CDR3 profiling. From the reads, TCRdb called clonotypes with MiXCR, one entry per CDR3 protein. The sample records 250,000 to 300,000 distinct CDR3 sequences, approximately 56% being singletons. J is TRBJ2-5 and V is TRBV9; D assignment may be TRBD1 or TRBD2 (6 bases each). The sequenced sample was sorted CD4+, CD8+, or CD8+CD57+ T cells (not recorded which) from PBMCs. This receptor was obtained from a human donor with severe aplastic anemia or a healthy control (not recorded which). CDR3 sequence (DNA): TGTGCCAGCAGCGTAGCGGGGGCGTACCAAGAGACCCAGTACTTC. Amino acid sequence: CASSVAGAYQETQYF.